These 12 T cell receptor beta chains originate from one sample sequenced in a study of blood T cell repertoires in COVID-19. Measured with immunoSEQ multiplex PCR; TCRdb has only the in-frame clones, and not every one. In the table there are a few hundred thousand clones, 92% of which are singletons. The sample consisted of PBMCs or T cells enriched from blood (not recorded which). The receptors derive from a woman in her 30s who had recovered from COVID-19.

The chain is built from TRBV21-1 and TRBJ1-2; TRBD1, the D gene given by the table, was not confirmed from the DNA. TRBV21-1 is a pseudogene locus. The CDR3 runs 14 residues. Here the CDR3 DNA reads TGTGCCAGCAGCACCCCGGGACAGGTTGTAGGCTACACCTTC. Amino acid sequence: CASSTPGQVVGYTF.

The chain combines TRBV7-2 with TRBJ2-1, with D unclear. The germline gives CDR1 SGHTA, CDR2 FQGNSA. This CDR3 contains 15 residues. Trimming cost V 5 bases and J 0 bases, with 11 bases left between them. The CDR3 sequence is CASSPSRSSYNEQFF. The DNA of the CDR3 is TGTGCCAGCAGCCCAAGCCGGAGCTCCTACAATGAGCAGTTCTTC.

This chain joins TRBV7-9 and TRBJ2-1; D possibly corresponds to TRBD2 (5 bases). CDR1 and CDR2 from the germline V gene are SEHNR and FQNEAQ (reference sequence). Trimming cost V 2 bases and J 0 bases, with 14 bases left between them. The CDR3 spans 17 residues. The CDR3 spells CASSLFTGGRSYNEQFF. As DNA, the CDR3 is TGTGCCAGCAGCTTATTCACGGGCGGGCGCTCCTACAATGAGCAGTTCTTC.

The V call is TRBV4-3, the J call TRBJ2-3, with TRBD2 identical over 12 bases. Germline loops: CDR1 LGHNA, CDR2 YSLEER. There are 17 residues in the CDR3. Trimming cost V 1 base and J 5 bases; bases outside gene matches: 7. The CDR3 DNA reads TGCGCCAGCAGCCAAGTGGGACCGGGACTAGCGGGAGATACGCAGTATTTT. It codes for CASSQVGPGLAGDTQYF.

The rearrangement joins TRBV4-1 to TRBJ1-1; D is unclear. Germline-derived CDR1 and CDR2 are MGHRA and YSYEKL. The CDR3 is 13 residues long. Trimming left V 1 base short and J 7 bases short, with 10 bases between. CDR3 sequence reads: CASSQGPENEAFF. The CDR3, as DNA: TGCGCCAGCAGCCAAGGGCCTGAAAATGAAGCTTTCTTT.

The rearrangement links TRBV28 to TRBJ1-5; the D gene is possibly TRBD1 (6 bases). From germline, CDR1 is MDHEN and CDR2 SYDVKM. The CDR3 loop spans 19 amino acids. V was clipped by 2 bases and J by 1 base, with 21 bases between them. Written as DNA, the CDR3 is TGTGCCAGCAGTTTACCTCCTCCAGGGGCGGACGGAAGCAATCAGCCCCAGCATTTT. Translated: CASSLPPPGADGSNQPQHF.

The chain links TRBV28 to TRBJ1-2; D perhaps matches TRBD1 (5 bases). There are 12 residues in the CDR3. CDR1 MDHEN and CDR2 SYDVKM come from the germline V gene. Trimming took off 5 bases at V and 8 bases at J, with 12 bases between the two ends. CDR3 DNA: TGTGCCAGCAGTCAAGGGGTGCTCGGCTACACCTTC. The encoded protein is CASSQGVLGYTF.

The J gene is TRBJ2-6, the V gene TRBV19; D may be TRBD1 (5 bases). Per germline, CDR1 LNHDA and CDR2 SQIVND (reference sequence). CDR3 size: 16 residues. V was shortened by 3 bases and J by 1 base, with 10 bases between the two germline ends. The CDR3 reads CASSMAGFSGANVLTF. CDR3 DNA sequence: TGTGCCAGTAGTATGGCAGGGTTTTCTGGGGCCAACGTCCTGACTTTC.

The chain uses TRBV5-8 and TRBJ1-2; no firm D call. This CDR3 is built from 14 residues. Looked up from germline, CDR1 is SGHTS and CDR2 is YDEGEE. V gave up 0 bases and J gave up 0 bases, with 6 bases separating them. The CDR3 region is CASSLVSPNYGYTF. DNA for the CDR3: TGTGCCAGCAGCTTGGTCAGTCCTAACTATGGCTACACCTTC.

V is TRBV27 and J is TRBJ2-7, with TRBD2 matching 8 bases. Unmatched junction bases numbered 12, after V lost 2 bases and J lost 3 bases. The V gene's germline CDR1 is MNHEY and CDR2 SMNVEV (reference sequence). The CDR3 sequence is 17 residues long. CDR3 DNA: TGTGCCAGCAGTTTAGGCGGGGGGTCGGGAATAGTCTACGAGCAGTACTTC. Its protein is CASSLGGGSGIVYEQYF.

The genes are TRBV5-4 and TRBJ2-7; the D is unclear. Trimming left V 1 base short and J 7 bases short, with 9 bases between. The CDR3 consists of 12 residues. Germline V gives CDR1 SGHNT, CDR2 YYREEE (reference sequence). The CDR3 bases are TGTGCCAGCAGCTTGACCCCAGGAGAGCAGTACTTC. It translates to CASSLTPGEQYF.

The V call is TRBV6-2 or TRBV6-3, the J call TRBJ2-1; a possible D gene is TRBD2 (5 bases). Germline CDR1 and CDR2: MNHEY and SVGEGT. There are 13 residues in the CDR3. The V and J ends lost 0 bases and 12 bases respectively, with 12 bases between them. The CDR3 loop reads CASSYSERTAQFF. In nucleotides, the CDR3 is TGTGCCAGCAGTTACTCGGAACGGACTGCGCAGTTCTTC.